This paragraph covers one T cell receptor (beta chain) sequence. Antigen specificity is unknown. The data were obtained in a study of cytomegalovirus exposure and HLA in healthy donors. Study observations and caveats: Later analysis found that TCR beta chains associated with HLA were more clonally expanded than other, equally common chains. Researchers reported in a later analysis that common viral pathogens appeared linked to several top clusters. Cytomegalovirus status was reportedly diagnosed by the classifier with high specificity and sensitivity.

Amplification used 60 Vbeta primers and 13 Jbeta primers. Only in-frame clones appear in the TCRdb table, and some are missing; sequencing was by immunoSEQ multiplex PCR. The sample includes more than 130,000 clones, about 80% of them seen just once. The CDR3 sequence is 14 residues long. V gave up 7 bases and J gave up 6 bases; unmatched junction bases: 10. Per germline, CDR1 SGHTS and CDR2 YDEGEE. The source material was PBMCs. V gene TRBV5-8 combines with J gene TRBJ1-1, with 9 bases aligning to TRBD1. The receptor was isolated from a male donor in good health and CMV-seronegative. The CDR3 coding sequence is TGTGCCAGCGGGCCGGGACAGGGTCCACCTGAAGCTTTCTTT. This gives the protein CASGPGQGPPEAFF.